The T cell receptor (beta chain) under discussion was sequenced for a study of low-dose radiotherapy and immunotherapy resistance in tumors. Note on this clonotype: A far larger clone is off by one base, so a read error is likely.

Time point noted: after trial treatment. Treatment described: LDRT plus nivolumab, ipilimumab, low-dose cyclophosphamide and aspirin (RACIN trial). Gene-specific TRAV and TRBV primers were used for first-strand cDNA, covering alpha and beta chains. With a constant-region primer and a V-primer adapter, TCRs were subjected to roughly 20 PCR cycles of amplification. TCRdb analysed the reads with MiXCR anew, one entry per CDR3 protein. The sample includes roughly 38,000 distinct CDR3 sequences, under 25% of them seen just once. The TCR comes from a female donor with ovarian cancer. The material sequenced was PBMCs, taken after low-dose radiotherapy plus immunotherapy.

CDR3 loop: CASSDLGQGSYEQFF. In DNA, the CDR3 is TGTGCCAGCAGCGACCTCGGACAGGGATCCTACGAGCAGTTCTTC. The rearrangement links TRBV11-2 to TRBJ2-1; 8 positions agree with TRBD1. CDR3 length: 15 residues. Germline assignment: CDR1 SGHAT and CDR2 FQNNGV. Trimming cost V 5 bases and J 10 bases; bases outside gene matches: 13.